A single sample gave rise to the 10 T cell receptor beta chains below, sequenced in a study of vaccination and CD4 T cells after COVID-19 (dated 2022 in TCRdb). Library prep was done by PCR. The sequencer was an Illumina iSeq 100. DNA from cultured CD4+ T cells underwent TCR sequencing with the Oncomine TCR Beta short-read assay at the Johns Hopkins FTIC core. TCRdb reanalyzed the raw reads on its own, using fastp at Q25 for trimming and MiXCR for clone calling, and kept in-frame beta chains. Every CDR3 protein is listed once, alongside the most common genes and DNA of its rows. The sample records about 3,400 distinct CDR3 sequences, about 30% of which are singletons. The ten largest clones capture roughly 50% of the sample. No antigen has been assigned to these receptors. The treatment or condition label corresponds to: approximately 9-day PBMC culture with coronavirus spike peptide pools or control peptides (ViraFEST assay).

Sequencing used CD4+ T cells from blood, cultured in vitro. These TCRs come from a human donor who had recovered from COVID-19.

Within the sample, this clonotype is medium-sized. The rearrangement uses TRBV2 and TRBJ2-5, with D possibly called TRBD1 or TRBD2 (5 bases each). The ends were cut back, 1 base at V and 3 bases at J, with 15 bases in the middle. The CDR3 covers 16 residues. CDR1 is SNHLY, CDR2 FYNNEI, per germline. CDR3 region: CASSEGTLRGEETQYF. The CDR3 DNA reads TGTGCCAGCAGTGAAGGTACGCTACGAGGGGAAGAGACCCAGTACTTC.

This clonotype was picked up a small number of times. The gene calls are TRBV12-3 or TRBV12-4 and TRBJ2-7; D might be TRBD1 (5 bases). CDR3 size: 13 residues. Trimming took off 8 bases at V and 4 bases at J, with 15 bases between the two ends. CDR3 loop: CASGASPVYEQYF. Written as DNA, the CDR3 is TGTGCCAGCGGGGCCTCCCCAGTTTACGAGCAGTACTTC.

This clonotype was seen a handful of times. The chain has TRBV20-1 and TRBJ1-5; 7 bases map to TRBD1. V was pared by 6 bases and J by 1 base, with 3 bases of the junction left unmatched. The CDR3 is made up of 13 amino acids. Germline CDR1 reads DFQATT; CDR2 reads SNEGSKA (reference sequence). The CDR3 nucleotides are TGCAGTGCCCGGGACAGAAGCAATCAGCCCCAGCATTTT. Its protein product is CSARDRSNQPQHF.

The gene calls are TRBV7-2 and TRBJ1-6; D is possibly TRBD1 (5 bases). This CDR3 spans 14 amino acids. Germline values: CDR1 SGHTA, CDR2 FQGNSA. The V end was cut by 1 base, the J end by 6 bases, with 7 bases between. The CDR3 sequence is CASSLDGANSPLHF. The DNA for the CDR3 is TGTGCCAGCAGCTTAGATGGGGCTAATTCACCCCTCCACTTT.

The rearrangement uses TRBV5-1 and TRBJ2-5, with 10 bases that match TRBD2. From germline, CDR1 is SGHRS and CDR2 YFSETQ. Losses at the gene ends were 0 bases for V and 5 bases for J; bases not matched to a gene: 10. The CDR3 spans 17 residues. CDR3 coding DNA: TGCGCCAGCAGCTTGGGGCTAGCGGGGGCCGGGGGGGAGACCCAGTACTTC. Encoded protein: CASSLGLAGAGGETQYF. The whole variable domain, remainder taken from reference TRBV5-1 and TRBJ2-5, is KAGVTQTPRYLIKTRGQQVTLSCSPISGHRSVSWYQQTPGQGLQFLFEYFSETQRNKGNFPGRFSGRQFSNSRSEMNVSTLELGDSALYLCASSLGLAGAGGETQYFGPGTRLLVL.

This clonotype was seen a handful of times. The V call is TRBV11-2, the J call TRBJ1-1; no definite D call. Germline loops: CDR1 SGHAT, CDR2 FQNNGV. The CDR3 totals 16 residues. Trimming stripped 10 bases from V and 1 base from J, with 22 bases between. CDR3: CAKGYGVTVQNTEAFF. CDR3 sequence (DNA): TGTGCCAAGGGCTACGGGGTTACAGTACAGAACACTGAAGCTTTCTTT.

Only a few counts were recorded for this clonotype. V and J are TRBV20-1 and TRBJ1-4; tentatively, D is TRBD1 (6 bases). CDR1 DFQATT and CDR2 SNEGSKA come from the germline V gene (reference sequence). This CDR3 is 10 amino acids long. V lost 5 bases to trimming and J lost 8 bases, with 6 bases between them. CDR3 bases: TGCAGTGCTGGACAGGAAAAACTGTTTTTT. Translating gives CSAGQEKLFF.

The chain employs TRBV4-2 and TRBJ2-3, with 9 bases lining up with TRBD2. CDR1 and CDR2 from the germline V gene are LGHNA and YNFKEQ. The trim removed 5 bases at V and 2 bases at J, leaving 2 bases unmatched. CDR3 length: 14 residues. CDR3 nucleotides: TGTGCCAGCAGCTTAGCGGGGGACACAGATACGCAGTATTTT. Translation gives CASSLAGDTDTQYF.

This rearrangement joins TRBV20-1 to TRBJ1-5; D gene unclear. The CDR3 extends over 12 amino acids. Trimming pared 0 bases from V and 3 bases from J, leaving 3 bases between. Germline V gene lookup returns CDR1 DFQATT and CDR2 SNEGSKA (reference sequence). DNA for the CDR3: TGCAGTGCTAGAGAAAACAATCAGCCCCAGCATTTT. The encoded protein is CSARENNQPQHF.

A few counts support this clonotype. V gene TRBV27 combines with J gene TRBJ2-2; no clear D gene. This CDR3 contains 14 residues. V dropped 3 bases and J dropped 2 bases, with 7 bases sitting between them. Germline CDR1 reads MNHEY; CDR2 reads SMNVEV (reference sequence). The DNA for the CDR3 is TGTGCCAGCAGTTTGGAGTATAACACCGGGGAGCTGTTTTTT. Translating gives CASSLEYNTGELFF.